One and the same sample provided the 29 T cell receptor beta chains below, sequenced in a study of control samples from healthy donors and cancer patients. Some clones are missing from TCRdb's copy, which holds only in-frame ones; the method was immunoSEQ multiplex PCR. The sample contains 130,000 or so clones, more than 90% of which appear only once. Sequencing used blood. The receptor set was obtained from a man aged 18-30 years in good health.

CDR3 coding DNA: TGTGCCAGCCGGGACTCCGGAGATACGCAGTATTTT. This encodes CASRDSGDTQYF. V is TRBV2 and J is TRBJ2-3, with TRBD2 as a possible D gene (6 bases). CDR3 length equals 12 residues. V was pared by 8 bases and J by 5 bases, with 11 bases between. Germline CDR1 reads SNHLY; CDR2 reads FYNNEI.

The J gene is TRBJ1-3, the V gene TRBV12-3 or TRBV12-4; 7 positions agree with TRBD1. Trimming took 6 bases from V and 4 from J; bases not matched to a gene: 3. The CDR3 is 13 residues long. In DNA form, the CDR3 reads TGTGCCAGCAGAAACAGGGGCGGAAACACCATATATTTT. It codes for CASRNRGGNTIYF.

This chain joins TRBV6-5 and TRBJ1-2, with 7 bases identical to TRBD1. Germline loops: CDR1 MNHEY, CDR2 SVGAGI. The CDR3 extends over 14 amino acids. Trimming at V came to 6 bases and at J to 1 base, leaving 5 bases not matched to a gene. The CDR3 bases are TGTGCCAGCAGGATGACAGGGCTTAACTATGGCTACACCTTC. Translated, it gives CASRMTGLNYGYTF.

The chain is built from TRBV5-1 and TRBJ2-7; the D call may be TRBD1 or TRBD2 (5 bases each). CDR1 and CDR2 from the germline V gene are SGHRS and YFSETQ. The CDR3 sequence is 14 residues long. With 3 bases removed from V and 2 bases from J, the gap between germline ends came to 12 bases. CDR3 DNA: TGCGCCAGCAGCTCCCGGGACGGTGCCTACGAGCAGTACTTC. Amino acids: CASSSRDGAYEQYF.

The CDR3, as DNA: TGTGCCAGCAGCGCTCGGACAGCGGCTACCGGGGAGCTGTTTTTT. Protein product: CASSARTAATGELFF. V is TRBV9 and J is TRBJ2-2; weak D call: TRBD1 (6 bases). Per germline, CDR1 SGDLS and CDR2 YYNGEE. The CDR3 runs to 15 residues. Trimming pared 3 bases from V and 5 bases from J, leaving 14 bases between.

The chain recombines TRBV27 with TRBJ2-3, with D possibly matching TRBD2 (6 bases). Deletions cut 6 bases from V and 6 bases from J, with 16 bases between. There are 14 residues in the CDR3. Per germline, CDR1 MNHEY and CDR2 SMNVEV (reference sequence). In nucleotides, the CDR3 is TGTGCCAGCAGGGGAGGAGGGGCCCGGGATACGCAGTATTTT. Protein sequence: CASRGGGARDTQYF.

In this sample, this clone turned up once. The DNA of the CDR3 is TGTGCCAGCAGTAGACAGGGGCACACCGGGGAGCTGTTTTTT. Its translation: CASSRQGHTGELFF. J is TRBJ2-2 and V is TRBV6-5, with 8 positions matching TRBD1. The germline V gene encodes CDR1 MNHEY and CDR2 SVGAGI. The length of the CDR3 is 14 residues. Trimming at V came to 5 bases and at J to 3 bases, leaving 2 bases not matched to a gene.

This clone was counted between two and nine times. The V gene is TRBV11-2, the J gene TRBJ2-4; D may be TRBD2 (5 bases). With 2 bases removed from V and 9 bases from J, the gap between germline ends came to 14 bases. Germline V gene data show CDR1 as SGHAT and CDR2 as FQNNGV. The length of the CDR3 is 14 residues. The CDR3 protein is CASSLLPGYSIQYF. The CDR3 nucleotides read TGTGCCAGCAGCTTACTCCCGGGGTATAGCATTCAGTACTTC.

The gene calls are TRBV9 and TRBJ1-1; D call uncertain. CDR3 length: 13 residues. Germline-derived CDR1 and CDR2 are SGDLS and YYNGEE. The V end lost 3 bases, the J end lost 0 bases, and 6 bases lay between the germline ends. The CDR3 sequence: CASSAGLNTEAFF. Here the CDR3 DNA reads TGTGCCAGCAGCGCGGGCTTGAACACTGAAGCTTTCTTT.

This chain links TRBV2 with TRBJ2-7; no clear D gene. Germline V gene data show CDR1 as SNHLY and CDR2 as FYNNEI. The CDR3 has 13 residues. Trimming left V 2 bases short and J 2 bases short, with 7 bases between. CDR3 nucleotides: TGTGCCAGCAGTGAAAGCTCGACCTACGAGCAGTACTTC. Its translation: CASSESSTYEQYF.

The chain carries TRBV10-1 and TRBJ2-3; D perhaps matches TRBD1 (6 bases). Germline CDR1 and CDR2: WNHNN and SYGVQD (reference sequence). The germline V and J ends were trimmed by 4 bases and 7 bases, with 18 bases remaining between them. There are 15 residues in the CDR3. CDR3 residues: CASSGQVGPRYTQYF. In DNA form, the CDR3 reads TGCGCCAGCAGTGGACAGGTTGGGCCCCGCTATACGCAGTATTTT.

This clone was counted a single time. Here the CDR3 DNA reads TGTGCCATCAGTGATGGTCAGGGGGAAGGCGGGGAGCTGTTTTTT. Amino acid sequence: CAISDGQGEGGELFF. The V call is TRBV10-3, the J call TRBJ2-2, with 7 bases matching TRBD1. This CDR3 has 15 residues. Losses at the gene ends were 3 bases for V and 7 bases for J; bases not matched to a gene: 8. Germline loops: CDR1 ENHRY, CDR2 SYGVKD.

This rearrangement joins TRBV14 to TRBJ2-6; D not certain. Germline V CDR1 and CDR2: SGHDN, FVKESK. Trimming pared 0 bases from V and 0 bases from J, leaving 6 bases between. CDR3 size: 16 residues. CDR3 DNA sequence: TGTGCCAGCAGCCAAGACAGCCACTCTGGGGCCAACGTCCTGACTTTC. Amino acids: CASSQDSHSGANVLTF.

V usage is TRBV7-2 and J usage is TRBJ2-3; D remains ambiguous. Deletions cut 3 bases from V and 6 bases from J, with 7 bases between. CDR1 and CDR2 (germline): SGHTA, FQGNSA. The CDR3 runs to 12 residues. In DNA form, the CDR3 reads TGTGCCAGCAGCTTTTCCTGGGATACGCAGTATTTT. Protein: CASSFSWDTQYF. The entire variable domain, with the rest obtained from reference TRBV7-2 and TRBJ2-3, is as follows: GAGVSQSPSNKVTEKGKDVELRCDPISGHTALYWYRQSLGQGLEFLIYFQGNSAPDKSGLPSDRFSAERTGGSVSTLTIQRTQQEDSAVYLCASSFSWDTQYFGPGTRLTVL.

The V gene is TRBV11-2, the J gene TRBJ2-1, with D possibly matching TRBD2 (7 bases). Per germline, CDR1 SGHAT and CDR2 FQNNGV. The CDR3 has 15 amino acids. The V end was cut by 1 base, the J end by 4 bases, with 11 bases between. The DNA of the CDR3 is TGTGCCAGCAGCTTAGGTGCGGGGGCATACAATGAGCAGTTCTTC. Amino acids: CASSLGAGAYNEQFF.

Here the CDR3 reads CASGFPNTGNTEAFF. CDR3 DNA: TGTGCTAGTGGTTTCCCCAACACAGGGAACACTGAAGCTTTCTTT. This chain uses TRBV12-5 with TRBJ1-1; D is possibly TRBD1 (5 bases). CDR1 and CDR2 (germline): LGHNT, FRNRAP. V was trimmed by 3 bases and J by 1 base, leaving 12 bases between them. CDR3 length equals 15 residues.

The chain uses TRBV5-1 and TRBJ2-2; 7 nucleotides agree with TRBD2. CDR1 and CDR2 (germline): SGHRS, YFSETQ. The CDR3 length is 17 residues. The V segment lost 7 bases and the J segment 1 base; nucleotides outside the gene matches: 13. The CDR3, as DNA: TGCGCCAGCGGATTAATGCTCGGGGGGATGAACACCGGGGAGCTGTTTTTT. Residues: CASGLMLGGMNTGELFF.

The chain joins TRBV7-9 to TRBJ1-4, with 7 positions matching TRBD1. J was trimmed by 3 bases and V by 5 bases; bases with no gene match: 6. The CDR3 has 15 amino acids. The germline CDR1 and CDR2 sequences are SEHNR and FQNEAQ (reference sequence). CDR3 protein: CASSQGGRANEKLFF. CDR3 DNA: TGTGCCAGCAGCCAAGGGGGCAGGGCTAATGAAAAACTGTTTTTT. Drawing the rest from reference TRBV7-9 and TRBJ1-4, the complete variable domain is DTGVSQNPRHKITKRGQNVTFRCDPISEHNRLYWYRQTLGQGPEFLTYFQNEAQLEKSRLLSDRFSAERPKGSFSTLEIQRTEQGDSAMYLCASSQGGRANEKLFFGSGTQLSVL.

The chain carries TRBV29-1 and TRBJ1-2; 7 nucleotides line up with TRBD1. Germline loops: CDR1 SQVTM, CDR2 ANQGSEA. V shed 0 bases and J 4 bases; nucleotides not matched to a gene: 8. The CDR3 is 15 residues long. CDR3: CSVEDRGQSFYGYTF. As DNA, the CDR3 is TGCAGCGTTGAAGACAGGGGACAGTCTTTCTATGGCTACACCTTC.

This CDR3 reads CASSERQETQYF. The CDR3 DNA reads TGCGCCAGCAGTGAGCGCCAAGAGACCCAGTACTTC. The J gene is TRBJ2-5, the V gene TRBV10-2; no definite D call. V gave up 2 bases and J gave up 1 base, with 2 bases separating them. CDR3 length equals 12 residues. Germline V gives CDR1 WSHSY, CDR2 SAAADI.

This clone appeared a few times. The CDR3 nucleotides read TGTGCCATCAGTGACTCTTTCGGTGGCTACACCTTC. This translates into CAISDSFGGYTF. The chain couples TRBV10-3 to TRBJ1-2; D gene ambiguous. V lost 3 bases and J lost 7, with 9 bases in between. Per germline, CDR1 ENHRY and CDR2 SYGVKD. CDR3 length equals 12 residues.

The chain is built from TRBV10-3 and TRBJ1-1; TRBD1 is a possible D gene (6 bases). Trimming stripped 10 bases from V and 0 bases from J, with 18 bases between. There are 15 residues in the CDR3. CDR1 ENHRY and CDR2 SYGVKD come from the germline V gene. In nucleotides, the CDR3 is TGTGCCAGCTCGAGACAGGCCGGCATGAACACTGAAGCTTTCTTT. Encoded protein: CASSRQAGMNTEAFF.

V is TRBV6-1 and J is TRBJ2-1; maybe TRBD2 (6 bases). Germline V CDR1 and CDR2: MNHNS, SASEGT. Trimming removed 0 bases at V and 10 bases at J, with 16 bases between. The CDR3 runs 15 residues. The CDR3 is CASSEALGRGREQFF. In nucleotides, the CDR3 is TGTGCCAGCAGTGAAGCGCTGGGTCGGGGGAGGGAGCAGTTCTTC.

The rearrangement uses TRBV7-3 and TRBJ2-2; 8 bases match TRBD2. The junction had 1 base not matched to a gene; V was cut back by 0 bases and J by 1 base. CDR3 size: 16 residues. Germline V gives CDR1 SGHTA, CDR2 FQGTGA. In DNA form, the CDR3 reads TGTGCCAGCAGCTTAACTAGCGGGGTGAACACCGGGGAGCTGTTTTTT. It codes for CASSLTSGVNTGELFF.

The chain couples TRBV7-9 to TRBJ1-2; no clear D gene. The CDR3 extends over 12 amino acids. Germline assignment: CDR1 SEHNR and CDR2 FQNEAQ (reference sequence). The V and J ends lost 5 bases and 4 bases respectively, with 8 bases between them. Here the CDR3 reads CASSPQSYGYTF. In DNA, the CDR3 is TGTGCCAGCAGCCCCCAGTCCTATGGCTACACCTTC. The whole variable domain, remainder taken from reference TRBV7-9 and TRBJ1-2, is DTGVSQNPRHKITKRGQNVTFRCDPISEHNRLYWYRQTLGQGPEFLTYFQNEAQLEKSRLLSDRFSAERPKGSFSTLEIQRTEQGDSAMYLCASSPQSYGYTFGSGTRLTVV.

The V gene is TRBV9, the J gene TRBJ1-1, with D maybe TRBD1 (5 bases). The CDR3 has 15 residues. Trimming stripped 3 bases from V and 5 bases from J, with 17 bases between. Germline assignment: CDR1 SGDLS and CDR2 YYNGEE. CDR3 protein: CASSDSGTGITEAFF. The CDR3 DNA reads as TGTGCCAGCAGCGATTCCGGGACGGGGATTACTGAAGCTTTCTTT.

This clone was detected many times. This chain connects TRBV21-1 to TRBJ1-5; TRBD1, the D gene given by the table, was not confirmed from the DNA. TRBV21-1 is listed as a pseudogene. This CDR3 comprises 22 residues. The CDR3 DNA is TGTGCCAGCAGCACAAAATCCCTCGGCCGGGACAGGCCATTGGTTAGCAATCAGCCCCAGCATTTT. As protein: CASSTKSLGRDRPLVSNQPQHF.

The chain carries TRBV24-1 and TRBJ2-1, with D unclear. Germline V gene data show CDR1 as KGHDR and CDR2 as SFDVKD. Trimming stripped 0 bases from V and 10 bases from J, with 6 bases between. CDR3 size: 12 residues. This CDR3 reads CATSDLSEEQFF. CDR3 nucleotides: TGTGCCACCAGTGATTTGTCGGAGGAGCAGTTCTTC.

The rearrangement joins TRBV7-9 to TRBJ2-7; D is ambiguous. The CDR3 runs to 13 residues. V lost 11 bases and J lost 3, with 17 bases in between. The germline CDR1 and CDR2 sequences are SEHNR and FQNEAQ (reference sequence). The CDR3 bases are TGTGCCTCCAAAGGTCGTAGGAACTACGAGCAGTACTTC. Protein product: CASKGRRNYEQYF.